A single TCR beta chain is shown here with its context. The germline CDR1 and CDR2 sequences are MDHEN and SYDVKM. This CDR3 spans 12 amino acids. Trimming cost V 7 bases and J 5 bases, with 11 bases left between them. Profiled with immunoSEQ multiplex PCR; TCRdb holds only in-frame clones, not every one. The sample lists approximately 150,000 clones, around 81% occurring once. This sample stems from a study of blood T cell repertoires in COVID-19. Looking at the study overall: Samples came from the United States, Italy and Spain, spanning acute and convalescent COVID-19. T cells, B-cell-depleted T cells, or PBMCs supplied cDNA or gDNA.

V usage is TRBV28 and J usage is TRBJ2-5, with TRBD2 as a possible D gene (6 bases). The sequenced sample was peripheral blood. The receptor's source is a human donor in a cohort sampled during active COVID-19. CDR3 nucleotides: TGTGCCAGCACTACTAGCATCGAGACCCAGTACTTC. It codes for CASTTSIETQYF.